The 11 T cell receptor beta chains listed next were all sequenced from one sample in a study of sequential checkpoint blockade in melanoma. Noted treatment: randomized to nivolumab then ipilimumab (arm A) or the reverse (arm B). Clones were sequenced by immunoSEQ multiplex PCR, and TCRdb holds only the in-frame ones, with some missing. The table shows around 26,000 clones, with roughly 73% occurring only once. The source material was CD8+ T cells sorted from blood (inferred from file names), sampled from a patient given nivolumab and ipilimumab in sequence. Receptors were obtained from a human donor with melanoma.

V gene TRBV11-2 combines with J gene TRBJ2-5; D possibly corresponds to TRBD2 (7 bases). Near its end, the DNA agrees better with TRBJ2-7, so the J call may be wrong. CDR1 is SGHAT, CDR2 FQNNGV, per germline. This CDR3 is built from 14 residues. In DNA form, the CDR3 reads TGTGCCAGCGGGGGGGTGGGGGCCACCTACGAGCAGTACTTC. The encoded protein is CASGGVGATYEQYF.

The chain joins TRBV28 to TRBJ2-7, with D perhaps matching TRBD2 (6 bases). Looked up from germline, CDR1 is MDHEN and CDR2 is SYDVKM. The length of the CDR3 is 13 residues. Trimming pared 6 bases from V and 5 bases from J, leaving 14 bases between. DNA of the CDR3: TGTGCCAGCAGCCTAGGGACGGGAGACGAGCAGTACTTC. This codes for CASSLGTGDEQYF.

The chain uses TRBV19 and TRBJ1-1; D perhaps matches TRBD1 (5 bases). Trimming pared 5 bases from V and 4 bases from J, leaving 8 bases between. The germline CDR1 and CDR2 sequences are LNHDA and SQIVND (reference sequence). The length of the CDR3 is 12 residues. CDR3 amino acids: CASSPGGTEAFF. The CDR3 bases are TGTGCCAGTAGTCCCGGGGGCACTGAAGCTTTCTTT.

V is TRBV7-9 and J is TRBJ1-6; possibly TRBD1 for D (6 bases). The CDR3 totals 15 residues. Trimming took 5 bases from V and 5 from J, leaving 13 bases between them. Germline CDR1 SEHNR, CDR2 FQNEAQ (reference sequence). CDR3 amino acids: CASSRGGGNNSPLHF. DNA of the CDR3: TGTGCCAGCAGCCGGGGGGGCGGTAATAATTCACCCCTCCACTTT.

The chain carries TRBV11-2 and TRBJ2-3; D possibly corresponds to TRBD2 (5 bases). This CDR3 is built from 14 residues. V was clipped by 8 bases and J by 5 bases, with 17 bases between them. The germline gives CDR1 SGHAT, CDR2 FQNNGV. The CDR3 loop reads CASVKGRRKDTQYF. The CDR3 coding sequence is TGTGCCAGCGTAAAAGGGAGACGGAAAGATACGCAGTATTTT. The full variable domain, in which reference TRBV11-2 and TRBJ2-3 provide the parts outside the CDR3, is EAGVAQSPRYKIIEKRQSVAFWCNPISGHATLYWYQQILGQGPKLLIQFQNNGVVDDSQLPKDRFSAERLKGVDSTLKIQPAKLEDSAVYLCASVKGRRKDTQYFGPGTRLTVL.

The V gene is TRBV7-9, the J gene TRBJ1-1, with D maybe TRBD1 (6 bases). CDR3 length: 12 amino acids. In germline, CDR1 is SEHNR, CDR2 FQNEAQ (reference sequence). Trimming removed 3 bases at V and 11 bases at J, with 13 bases between. The DNA for the CDR3 is TGTGCCAGCAGCTTCCAGGGGTCTGGGGCTTTCTTT. It is translated as CASSFQGSGAFF.

The chain is built from TRBV19 and TRBJ1-2; a possible D gene is TRBD1 (5 bases). CDR1 is LNHDA, CDR2 SQIVND, per germline (reference sequence). V lost 5 bases to trimming and J lost 8 bases, with 18 bases between them. The CDR3 has 14 residues. The CDR3 bases are TGTGCCAGTAGTTCAACTACAGGTCCCTGGGGCTACACCTTC. It translates to CASSSTTGPWGYTF.

This clone was seen only a few times. The chain carries TRBV6-4 and TRBJ2-2, with TRBD1 matching 7 bases. CDR3 length: 15 amino acids. Germline V CDR1 and CDR2: MRHNA, SNTAGT. V dropped 6 bases and J dropped 3; count of bases not matched to a gene: 7. CDR3 DNA: TGTGCCAGCAGCCCCAACAGGGGTTACACCGGGGAGCTGTTTTTT. The encoded protein is CASSPNRGYTGELFF.

This chain links TRBV7-9 with TRBJ2-7; D might be TRBD1 (6 bases). CDR1 and CDR2 from the germline V gene are SEHNR and FQNEAQ (reference sequence). With 5 bases removed from V and 3 bases from J, the gap between germline ends came to 11 bases. CDR3 length: 13 amino acids. The CDR3 here is CASSPQGGYEQYF. The CDR3 bases are TGTGCCAGCAGCCCACAGGGTGGCTACGAGCAGTACTTC. Using reference TRBV7-9 and TRBJ2-7 for the parts outside the CDR3, the full variable domain is DTGVSQNPRHKITKRGQNVTFRCDPISEHNRLYWYRQTLGQGPEFLTYFQNEAQLEKSRLLSDRFSAERPKGSFSTLEIQRTEQGDSAMYLCASSPQGGYEQYFGPGTRLTVT.

This clone has a single count. The chain has TRBV6-5 and TRBJ2-3; TRBD1 agrees at 8 bases. This CDR3 contains 15 residues. Germline loops: CDR1 MNHEY, CDR2 SVGAGI. Germline trimming cut 6 bases from V and 2 bases from J; bases unmatched to any gene: 7. The CDR3 DNA sequence: TGTGCCAGCAGCCCAGGACAGGGATACACAGATACGCAGTATTTT. This translates into CASSPGQGYTDTQYF.

The chain links TRBV6-4 to TRBJ2-4, with 8 bases fitting TRBD1. J gave up 3 bases and V 0 bases, and 4 bases lay outside the gene matches. The CDR3 runs 16 residues. Germline values: CDR1 MRHNA, CDR2 SNTAGT. The CDR3 sequence is CASSDSDRVRKNIQYF. CDR3 sequence (DNA): TGTGCCAGCAGTGACTCGGACAGGGTACGCAAAAACATTCAGTACTTC.